This T cell receptor (beta chain) was obtained from a study of blood T cell repertoires in COVID-19. Study background: PBMCs, B-cell-depleted T cells, or T cells were the source of the cDNA or gDNA that made up the material.

This CDR3 spans 13 amino acids. The V and J ends lost 9 bases and 2 bases respectively, with 12 bases between them. CDR1 is KGHDR, CDR2 SFDVKD, per germline. Sequencing was performed with immunoSEQ multiplex PCR; in TCRdb, only in-frame clones are kept and a portion is missing. The data hold a few hundred thousand clones, with around nine tenths observed a single time. Assignments of participants to cohorts depended upon their own reported clinical history. Specimen: PBMCs or T cells enriched from blood (not recorded which). This chain joins TRBV24-1 and TRBJ1-2, with D possibly being TRBD1 (6 bases). This receptor was identified in a woman between 35 and 50 years old who had recovered from COVID-19. The CDR3 nucleotides are TGTGCCACCGGTTTAACAGGGAACTATGGCTACACCTTC. This gives the protein CATGLTGNYGYTF.